What follows describes a single T cell receptor (beta chain). This entry comes from a study of blood T cell repertoires in COVID-19. Study in general: Samples taken during acute and convalescent COVID-19 were collected in the United States, Italy and Spain.

The protocol was immunoSEQ multiplex PCR, while the TCRdb copy is restricted to in-frame clones and leaves out a portion. The table lists about 74,000 clones, around nine tenths of them singletons. CDR3 length: 14 residues. Trimming removed 5 bases from V and 2 bases from J, with 13 bases in between. The germline V gene encodes CDR1 MRHNA and CDR2 SNTAGT. This clonotype was obtained from a woman aged 80 or older with active or convalescent COVID-19. Sequencing was done on a sample of peripheral blood. The chain couples TRBV6-4 to TRBJ2-7; possible D gene TRBD2, 5 bases. The CDR3 region has the DNA TGTGCCAGCAGTTCCGCTGGCGGGCCCTACGAGCAGTACTTC. The encoded protein is CASSSAGGPYEQYF.